This record looks at one T cell receptor (beta chain) sequence and its context. The sample belongs to a study of blood T cell repertoires in COVID-19. Study-wide context: Sources were T cells, B-cell-depleted T cells, or PBMCs; the material itself was cDNA or gDNA.

This CDR3 has 12 amino acids. V lost 4 bases, J lost 7 bases, and 10 bases lay in between. The germline gives CDR1 LGHNA, CDR2 YSLEER. Produced via immunoSEQ multiplex PCR; TCRdb's table is partial and in-frame only. The sample yields about 230,000 clones, approximately 82% seen once. The receptor was isolated from a woman aged 40 to 50 who had recovered from COVID-19. Sequencing was performed on peripheral blood. The chain employs TRBV4-3 and TRBJ1-2; a weak D match, TRBD1 (5 bases). The DNA for the CDR3 is TGCGCCAGCAGCCCTCAGGGCGGTGGCTACACCTTC. It encodes CASSPQGGGYTF.